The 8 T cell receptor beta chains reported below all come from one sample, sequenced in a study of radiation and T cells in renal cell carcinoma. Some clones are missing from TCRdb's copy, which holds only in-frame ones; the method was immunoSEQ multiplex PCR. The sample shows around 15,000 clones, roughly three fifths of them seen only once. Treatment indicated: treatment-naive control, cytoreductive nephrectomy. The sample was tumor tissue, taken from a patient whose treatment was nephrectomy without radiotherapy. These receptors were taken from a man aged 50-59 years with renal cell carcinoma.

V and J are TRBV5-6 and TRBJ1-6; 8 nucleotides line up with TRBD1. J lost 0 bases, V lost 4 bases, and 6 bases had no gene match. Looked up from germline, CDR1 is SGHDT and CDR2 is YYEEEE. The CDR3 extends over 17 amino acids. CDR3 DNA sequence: TGTGCCAGCAGCATTGGACAGGGCAGCTCCTATAATTCACCCCTCCACTTT. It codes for CASSIGQGSSYNSPLHF.

The CDR3 region has the DNA TGTGCCAGCAGCGTAGAGGGTGCCGGGCGGACTGAAGCTTTCTTT. Amino acids: CASSVEGAGRTEAFF. The gene calls are TRBV9 and TRBJ1-1; no clear D. Trimming pared 0 bases from V and 5 bases from J, leaving 14 bases between. Germline CDR1 and CDR2: SGDLS and YYNGEE. There are 15 residues in the CDR3.

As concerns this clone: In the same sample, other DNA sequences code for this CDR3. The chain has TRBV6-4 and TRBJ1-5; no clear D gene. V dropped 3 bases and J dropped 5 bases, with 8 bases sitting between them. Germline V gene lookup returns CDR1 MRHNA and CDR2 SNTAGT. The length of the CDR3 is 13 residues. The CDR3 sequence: CASSEGPYQPQHF. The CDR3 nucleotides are TGTGCCAGCAGTGAAGGCCCCTATCAGCCCCAGCATTTT.

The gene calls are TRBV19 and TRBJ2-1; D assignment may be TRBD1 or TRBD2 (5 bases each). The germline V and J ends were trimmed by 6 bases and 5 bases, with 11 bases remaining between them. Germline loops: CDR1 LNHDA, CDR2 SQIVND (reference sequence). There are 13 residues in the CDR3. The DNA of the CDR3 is TGTGCCAGTAGCAGGGACGGACACAATGAGCAGTTCTTC. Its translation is CASSRDGHNEQFF.

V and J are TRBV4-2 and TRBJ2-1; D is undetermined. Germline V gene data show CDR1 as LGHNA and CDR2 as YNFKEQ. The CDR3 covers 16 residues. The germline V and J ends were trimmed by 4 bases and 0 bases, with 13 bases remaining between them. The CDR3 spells CASSLGLHLSYNEQFF. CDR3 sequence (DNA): TGTGCCAGCAGCCTCGGGCTCCACCTCTCCTACAATGAGCAGTTCTTC.

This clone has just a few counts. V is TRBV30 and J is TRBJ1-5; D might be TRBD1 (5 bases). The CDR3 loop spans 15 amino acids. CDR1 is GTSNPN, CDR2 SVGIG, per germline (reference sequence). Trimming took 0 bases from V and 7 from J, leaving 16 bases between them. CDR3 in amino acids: CAWSVLQGLNQPQHF. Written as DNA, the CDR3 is TGTGCCTGGAGTGTACTTCAGGGCCTGAACCAGCCCCAGCATTTT.

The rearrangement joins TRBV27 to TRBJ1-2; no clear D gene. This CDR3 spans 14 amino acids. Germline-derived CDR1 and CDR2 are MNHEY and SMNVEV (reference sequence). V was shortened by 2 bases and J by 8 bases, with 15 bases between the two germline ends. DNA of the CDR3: TGTGCCAGCAGTTTACAGGACGGCCCGGAGGGCTACACCTTC. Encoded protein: CASSLQDGPEGYTF.

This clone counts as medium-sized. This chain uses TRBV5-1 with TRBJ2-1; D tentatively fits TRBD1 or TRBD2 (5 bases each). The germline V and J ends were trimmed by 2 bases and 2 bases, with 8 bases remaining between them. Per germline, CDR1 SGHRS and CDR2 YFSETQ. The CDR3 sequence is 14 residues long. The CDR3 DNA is TGCGCCAGCAGCTTAGGGACGGCCTACAATGAGCAGTTCTTC. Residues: CASSLGTAYNEQFF. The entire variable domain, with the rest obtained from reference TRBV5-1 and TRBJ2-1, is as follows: KAGVTQTPRYLIKTRGQQVTLSCSPISGHRSVSWYQQTPGQGLQFLFEYFSETQRNKGNFPGRFSGRQFSNSRSEMNVSTLELGDSALYLCASSLGTAYNEQFFGPGTRLTVL.